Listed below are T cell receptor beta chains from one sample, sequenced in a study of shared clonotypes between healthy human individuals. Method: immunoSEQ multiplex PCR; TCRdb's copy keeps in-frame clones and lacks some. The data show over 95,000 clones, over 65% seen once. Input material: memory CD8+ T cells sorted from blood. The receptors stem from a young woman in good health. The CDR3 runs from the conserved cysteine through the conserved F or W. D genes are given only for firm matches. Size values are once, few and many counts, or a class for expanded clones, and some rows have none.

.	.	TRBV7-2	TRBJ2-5	CASSLDRVGSFQETQYF	TGTGCCAGCAGCTTAGACAGGGTGGGGAGCTTCCAAGAGACCCAGTACTTC
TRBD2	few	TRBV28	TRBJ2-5	CASSPTLAGGPGETQYF	TGTGCCAGCAGTCCGACACTAGCGGGAGGGCCGGGTGAGACCCAGTACTTC
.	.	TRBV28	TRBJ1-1	CASSSGQDWSEAFF	TGTGCCAGCAGTTCTGGACAAGATTGGTCTGAAGCTTTCTTT
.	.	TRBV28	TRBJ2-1	CASNMVGLRNEQFF	TGTGCCAGCAATATGGTGGGCTTAAGAAATGAGCAGTTCTTC
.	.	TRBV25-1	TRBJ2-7	CASSSPYEQYF	TGTGCCAGCAGTTCCCCCTACGAGCAGTACTTC
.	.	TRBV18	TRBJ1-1	CASSLAENTEAFF	TGTGCCAGCTCACTCGCCGAGAACACTGAAGCTTTCTTT
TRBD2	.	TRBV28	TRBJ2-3	CASSFLAGVTGPDTQYF	TGTGCCAGCAGTTTTTTAGCGGGAGTGACAGGCCCAGATACGCAGTATTTT
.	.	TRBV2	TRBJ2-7	CASSEYRNSYEQYF	TGTGCCAGCAGTGAATACCGCAACTCCTACGAGCAGTACTTC
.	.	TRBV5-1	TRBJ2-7	CASSSVPGPLHEEQYF	TGCGCCAGCAGCTCCGTGCCGGGACCACTCCATGAGGAGCAGTACTTC
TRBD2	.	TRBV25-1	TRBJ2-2	CASRSLAGTNTGELFF	TGTGCCAGCAGATCTTTAGCGGGAACGAACACCGGGGAGCTGTTTTTT
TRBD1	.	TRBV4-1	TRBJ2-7	CASSQRTGGVYEQYF	TGCGCCAGCAGCCAACGGACAGGGGGGGTCTACGAGCAGTACTTC
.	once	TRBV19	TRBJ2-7	CASSTTPSYEQYF	TGTGCCAGTAGTACGACACCGTCCTACGAGCAGTACTTC
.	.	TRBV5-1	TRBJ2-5	CASSLANRGRKETQYF	TGCGCCAGCAGCTTGGCCAACCGGGGGAGGAAAGAGACCCAGTACTTC
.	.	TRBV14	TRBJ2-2	CASSPLNTGELFF	TGTGCCAGCAGCCCTCTGAACACCGGGGAGCTGTTTTTT
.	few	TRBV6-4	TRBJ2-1	CASSEGGNSGGNEQFF	TGTGCCAGCAGTGAAGGCGGAAACTCCGGGGGCAATGAGCAGTTCTTC
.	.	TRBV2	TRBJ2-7	CASSTQVPYEQYF	TGTGCCAGCAGTACACAGGTCCCCTACGAGCAGTACTTC
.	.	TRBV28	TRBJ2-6	CASSVYGDGANVLTF	TGTGCCAGCAGCGTCTATGGGGACGGGGCCAACGTCCTGACTTTC
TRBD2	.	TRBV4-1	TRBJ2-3	CASSQPLLAGGTDTQYF	TGCGCCAGCAGCCAACCTCTCCTAGCGGGAGGCACAGATACGCAGTATTTT
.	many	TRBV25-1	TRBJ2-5	CASTDSAKTQYF	TGTGCCAGCACCGATAGCGCGAAGACCCAGTACTTC
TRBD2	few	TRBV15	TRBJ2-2	CATRSGREDTGELFF	TGTGCCACCAGAAGCGGGCGGGAGGACACCGGGGAGCTGTTTTTT
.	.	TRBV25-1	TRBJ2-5	CASSGTPQETQYF	TGTGCCAGCAGTGGGACTCCACAAGAGACCCAGTACTTC
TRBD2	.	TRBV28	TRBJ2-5	CASSFGIAGVAETQYF	TGTGCCAGCAGTTTCGGCATAGCGGGAGTAGCAGAGACCCAGTACTTC
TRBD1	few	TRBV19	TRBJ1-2	CASSTYRQGNYGYTF	TGTGCCAGTAGTACCTACAGACAGGGTAACTATGGCTACACCTTC
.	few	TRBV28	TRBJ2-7	CASFRDGAYEQYF	TGTGCCAGCTTCCGCGACGGCGCCTACGAGCAGTACTTC
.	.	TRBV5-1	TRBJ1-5	CASSLDWGHQPQHF	TGCGCCAGCAGCTTGGATTGGGGGCATCAGCCCCAGCATTTT
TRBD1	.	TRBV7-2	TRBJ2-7	CASSYRDSYYEQYF	TGTGCCAGCAGCTACCGGGACAGTTACTACGAGCAGTACTTC
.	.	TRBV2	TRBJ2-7	CASFGGGYEQYF	TGTGCCAGCTTTGGTGGAGGGTACGAGCAGTACTTC
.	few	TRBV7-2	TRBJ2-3	CASSLASTGVYLRNTDTQYF	TGTGCCAGCAGCTTAGCTAGTACAGGCGTCTATCTCCGGAATACAGATACGCAGTATTTT
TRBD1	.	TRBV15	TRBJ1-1	CATSLQGGGHAEAFF	TGTGCCACCAGCCTACAGGGGGGAGGTCACGCTGAAGCTTTCTTT
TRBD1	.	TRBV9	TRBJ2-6	CASSAGQGALGGANVLTF	TGTGCCAGCAGCGCCGGACAGGGGGCGCTTGGAGGGGCCAACGTCCTGACTTTC
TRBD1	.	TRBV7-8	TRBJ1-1	CASSLGQLNTEAFF	TGTGCCAGCAGCTTGGGACAGCTTAACACTGAAGCTTTCTTT
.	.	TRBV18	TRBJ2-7	CASSFQDRGEQYF	TGTGCCAGCTCATTTCAGGACCGGGGAGAGCAGTACTTC
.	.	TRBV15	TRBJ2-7	CATSRDSGGVGYEQYF	TGTGCCACCAGCAGAGATTCGGGTGGGGTAGGTTACGAGCAGTACTTC
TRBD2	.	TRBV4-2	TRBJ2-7	CASRGLADLSYEQYF	TGTGCCAGCAGAGGGCTAGCGGACCTCTCCTACGAGCAGTACTTC
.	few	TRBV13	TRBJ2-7	CASSFPQGYEQYF	TGTGCCAGCAGCTTCCCACAAGGCTACGAGCAGTACTTC
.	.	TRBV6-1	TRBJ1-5	CASSDSEGSKPQHF	TGTGCCAGCAGTGACTCGGAAGGGAGTAAGCCCCAGCATTTT
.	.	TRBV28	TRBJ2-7	CASTSARDRGISYEQYF	TGTGCCAGCACTTCCGCCCGGGATAGGGGCATCTCCTACGAGCAGTACTTC
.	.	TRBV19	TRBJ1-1	CASSEGLNTEAFF	TGTGCCAGTTCAGAGGGTTTGAACACTGAAGCTTTCTTT
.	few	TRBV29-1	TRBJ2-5	CSVGAAPETQYF	TGCAGCGTTGGGGCAGCCCCAGAGACCCAGTACTTC
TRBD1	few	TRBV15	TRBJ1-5	CATSTGTGEAVPQHF	TGTGCCACCAGCACGGGGACAGGGGAAGCCGTACCCCAGCATTTT
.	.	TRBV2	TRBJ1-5	CASRRAGNAINQPQHF	TGTGCCAGCAGGCGCGCAGGAAACGCGATCAATCAGCCCCAGCATTTT